This TCR beta chain was documented in a study of graft-versus-host responses after intestinal transplantation. This CDR3 region has 13 residues. V dropped 7 bases and J dropped 0 bases, with 7 bases sitting between them. The germline V gene encodes CDR1 MNHNS and CDR2 SASEGT. TCRdb's table, derived via immunoSEQ multiplex PCR, lists solely in-frame clones and lacks some. Of more than 12,000 clones listed, 90% to 95% are singletons. The chain is built from TRBV6-1 and TRBJ1-5; D is unclear. The receptor's source is a human patient who received an intestinal transplant, so some T cells may come from the graft donor. The material sequenced was PBMCs, taken 9 days after transplant. CDR3 amino acids: CASIQYSNQPQHF. The CDR3 DNA follows: TGTGCCAGCATACAGTATAGCAATCAGCCCCAGCATTTT.